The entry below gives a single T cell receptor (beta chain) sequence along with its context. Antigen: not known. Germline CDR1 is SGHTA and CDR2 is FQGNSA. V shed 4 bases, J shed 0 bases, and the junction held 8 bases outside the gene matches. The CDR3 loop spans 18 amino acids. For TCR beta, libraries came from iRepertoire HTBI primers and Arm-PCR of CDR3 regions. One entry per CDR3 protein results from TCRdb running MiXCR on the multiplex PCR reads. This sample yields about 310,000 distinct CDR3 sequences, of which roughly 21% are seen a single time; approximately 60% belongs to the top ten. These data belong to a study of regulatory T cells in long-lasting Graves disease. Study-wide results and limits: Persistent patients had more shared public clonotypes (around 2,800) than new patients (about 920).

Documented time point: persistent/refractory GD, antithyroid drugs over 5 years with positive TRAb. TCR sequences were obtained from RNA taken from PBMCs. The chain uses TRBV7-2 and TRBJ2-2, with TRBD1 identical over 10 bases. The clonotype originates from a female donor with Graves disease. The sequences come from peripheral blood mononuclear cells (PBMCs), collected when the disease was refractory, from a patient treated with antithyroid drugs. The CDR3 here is CASSSRDRGRPNTGELFF. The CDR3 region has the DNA TGTGCCAGCAGCTCCCGGGACAGGGGACGACCGAACACCGGGGAGCTGTTTTTT.